The present entry profiles one T cell receptor beta chain with its context. Amplification used two nested PCRs: 15 to 20 cycles, then around 9 cycles, on TCRalpha/TCRbeta cDNA. Using the 5' RACE reads, TCRdb records one entry per CDR3 protein without DNA. Listed are roughly 320,000 distinct CDR3 sequences; 5.6% falls within the top ten. This specimen belongs to a study of monozygotic twins with inflammatory bowel disease. Donors each contributed one blood sample measuring about 2.4 ml. This CDR3 comprises 15 residues. Germline assignment: CDR1 SGHRS and CDR2 YFSETQ. The sample consisted of blood. This chain joins TRBV5-1 and TRBJ2-7; lacking DNA, the TRBD1 call made by TCRdb goes unchecked. The receptor comes from a human donor with ulcerative colitis or Crohn's disease, or a healthy co-twin of an affected twin (not recorded which). The CDR3 loop reads CASSRGQEISYEQYF.